The 20 T cell receptor beta chains in this list originate from one sample, sequenced in a study of hypomethylating agent response in myelodysplastic syndrome. Clones were read by immunoSEQ multiplex PCR, and TCRdb kept only the in-frame ones, dropping some. The table has approximately 3,000 clones, more than 65% seen once; the top ten hold approximately 28%. Sequenced here: bone marrow, sampled before or after starting hypomethylating agent treatment for myelodysplastic syndrome (not recorded which). Receptors originate from a human donor with myelodysplastic syndrome.

This chain uses TRBV9 with TRBJ1-4; D is ambiguous. V was shortened by 4 bases and J by 6 bases, with 10 bases between the two germline ends. CDR3 length: 13 amino acids. Germline values: CDR1 SGDLS, CDR2 YYNGEE. The chain's CDR3 is CASSSPYDEKLFF. The CDR3 DNA reads TGTGCCAGCAGCAGCCCTTATGATGAAAAACTGTTTTTT.

The table lists this clone with a few counts. J is TRBJ1-2 and V is TRBV19; perhaps TRBD1 as D (6 bases). Germline assignment: CDR1 LNHDA and CDR2 SQIVND (reference sequence). This CDR3 region has 13 residues. Trimming removed 10 bases from V and 5 bases from J, with 17 bases in between. CDR3 coding DNA: TGTGCCACAAGACAGGCCGCGAGGTATGGCTACACCTTC. Translating gives CATRQAARYGYTF.

The chain joins TRBV7-2 to TRBJ1-1; the D gene is possibly TRBD1 (6 bases). V lost 3 bases to trimming and J lost 3 bases, with 14 bases between them. This CDR3 region has 15 residues. Germline V gives CDR1 SGHTA, CDR2 FQGNSA. CDR3 coding DNA: TGTGCCAGCAGCTTGAGGGGGAGATCGGACACTGAAGCTTTCTTT. Residues: CASSLRGRSDTEAFF.

Only a few counts were recorded for this clone. The chain has TRBV6-5 and TRBJ1-5, with D unclear. The germline gives CDR1 MNHEY, CDR2 SVGAGI. V was clipped by 6 bases and J by 5 bases, with 11 bases between them. This CDR3 has 13 residues. The CDR3 DNA is TGTGCCAGCAGCCAAGACTGGGATCAGCCCCAGCATTTT. It yields the protein CASSQDWDQPQHF.

The rearrangement joins TRBV11-3 to TRBJ2-1; 8 nucleotides match TRBD2. From germline, CDR1 is SGHNT and CDR2 YENEEA. This CDR3 spans 16 amino acids. V lost 1 base, J lost 6 bases, and 8 bases stayed unmatched. CDR3 nucleotide sequence: TGTGCCAGCAGCTTAGTGGGCGGGAGGTGGGTCAATGAGCAGTTCTTC. Translating it yields CASSLVGGRWVNEQFF. The variable domain in full, with the rest retrieved from reference TRBV11-3 and TRBJ2-1, is EAGVVQSPRYKIIEKKQPVAFWCNPISGHNTLYWYLQNLGQGPELLIRYENEEAVDDSQLPKDRFSAERLKGVDSTLKIQPAELGDSAVYLCASSLVGGRWVNEQFFGPGTRLTVL.

The chain carries TRBV6-6 and TRBJ1-4; weak D call: TRBD1 (5 bases). Trimming removed 3 bases from V and 8 bases from J, with 13 bases in between. The CDR3 totals 14 residues. Germline values: CDR1 MNHNY, CDR2 SVGAGI (reference sequence). CDR3: CASSYDSFGEKLFF. In DNA form, the CDR3 reads TGTGCCAGCAGTTATGACAGTTTTGGAGAAAAACTGTTTTTT.

This sequence joins TRBV7-9 and TRBJ1-1; a possible D gene is TRBD1 (5 bases). The CDR3 has 14 residues. Trimming took 5 bases from V and 4 from J, leaving 14 bases between them. CDR1 is SEHNR, CDR2 FQNEAQ, per germline (reference sequence). In DNA form, the CDR3 reads TGTGCCAGCAGCGGCCAGGGAGGTCGCACTGAAGCTTTCTTT. This translates into CASSGQGGRTEAFF.

This chain joins TRBV25-1 and TRBJ1-1; TRBD1 aligns across 8 bases. The CDR3 covers 14 residues. Losses at the gene ends were 0 bases for V and 5 bases for J; bases not matched to a gene: 2. Looked up from germline, CDR1 is MGHDK and CDR2 is SYGVNS. The CDR3 sequence: CASSEYRGHTEAFF. The DNA of the CDR3 is TGTGCCAGCAGTGAATACAGGGGGCATACTGAAGCTTTCTTT.

This chain connects TRBV19 to TRBJ2-7; D possibly corresponds to TRBD1 (5 bases). V lost 3 bases and J 2 bases, leaving 14 bases between the germline ends. From germline, CDR1 is LNHDA and CDR2 SQIVND (reference sequence). The CDR3 spans 15 residues. In nucleotides, the CDR3 is TGTGCCAGTAGTATTGGGCAGGGATTCCCCTACGAGCAGTACTTC. Translated, it gives CASSIGQGFPYEQYF. The variable domain in full, with the rest retrieved from reference TRBV19 and TRBJ2-7, is DGGITQSPKYLFRKEGQNVTLSCEQNLNHDAMYWYRQDPGQGLRLIYYSQIVNDFQKGDIAEGYSVSREKKESFPLTVTSAQKNPTAFYLCASSIGQGFPYEQYFGPGTRLTVT.

This clone was detected only once. The CDR3 nucleotides are TGCGCCAGCAGCTTCGGGGCAATTGGCTACACCTTC. Protein sequence: CASSFGAIGYTF. The chain uses TRBV5-1 and TRBJ1-2; D might be TRBD1 (5 bases). Germline V CDR1 and CDR2: SGHRS, YFSETQ. There are 12 residues in the CDR3. The V end lost 2 bases, the J end lost 7 bases, and 9 bases lay between the germline ends.

This sequence joins TRBV5-1 and TRBJ2-5; D is possibly TRBD1 or TRBD2 (5 bases each). The germline V and J ends were trimmed by 0 bases and 2 bases, with 8 bases remaining between them. The CDR3 is 14 residues long. Looked up from germline, CDR1 is SGHRS and CDR2 is YFSETQ. The DNA for the CDR3 is TGCGCCAGCAGCTTGGGAGGGGTACAAGAGACCCAGTACTTC. This codes for CASSLGGVQETQYF.

The chain carries TRBV5-5 and TRBJ2-7; either TRBD1 or TRBD2 may supply D (5 bases each). Germline V lookup: CDR1 SGHKS, CDR2 YYEKEE (reference sequence). The V end was cut by 0 bases, the J end by 2 bases, with 9 bases between. The CDR3 extends over 14 amino acids. CDR3 bases: TGTGCCAGCAGCTTGGGTACGGGGCCCTACGAGCAGTACTTC. Translation: CASSLGTGPYEQYF.

CDR3 protein: CASSLVAGRYNEQFF. The DNA of the CDR3 is TGTGCCAGCAGCTTAGTGGCGGGGAGATACAATGAGCAGTTCTTC. The V and J genes are TRBV7-2 and TRBJ2-1, with D perhaps TRBD2 (6 bases). The ends were cut back, 1 base at V and 4 bases at J, with 11 bases in the middle. From germline, CDR1 is SGHTA and CDR2 FQGNSA. The CDR3 totals 15 residues.

The chain employs TRBV21-1 and TRBJ2-7; the tabulated D call, TRBD2, remains unverified against the DNA. TRBV21-1 is a pseudogene segment. The CDR3 sequence is 15 residues long. CDR3 amino acids: CARATRLAGLSEQYF. The CDR3 bases are TGTGCCAGGGCCACGCGACTAGCGGGATTGAGCGAGCAGTACTTC.

This chain uses TRBV19 with TRBJ1-4, with TRBD1 matching 7 bases. Trimming cost V 4 bases and J 8 bases; bases outside gene matches: 13. Germline CDR1 reads LNHDA; CDR2 reads SQIVND (reference sequence). The CDR3 sequence is 16 residues long. In nucleotides, the CDR3 is TGTGCCAGTAGTAGACAGGGACAGCCTCATGGGGAAAAACTGTTTTTT. Protein: CASSRQGQPHGEKLFF.

The chain joins TRBV9 to TRBJ2-3; D is undetermined. The CDR3 spans 12 residues. Between the trimmed V and J ends, which lost 4 bases and 2 bases, there was a span of 5 bases. Germline V gives CDR1 SGDLS, CDR2 YYNGEE. In DNA form, the CDR3 reads TGTGCCAGCAGCTTACCCACAGATACGCAGTATTTT. It specifies CASSLPTDTQYF.

The V call is TRBV6-1, the J call TRBJ2-5; 9 bases line up with TRBD1. V shed 10 bases and J 3 bases; nucleotides not matched to a gene: 6. The CDR3 is 13 residues long. Per germline, CDR1 MNHNS and CDR2 SASEGT. CDR3 amino acids: CATRDRVEETQYF. DNA for the CDR3: TGTGCCACCCGGGACAGGGTGGAAGAGACCCAGTACTTC.

The count of this clone is one. V is TRBV5-1 and J is TRBJ1-2; 9 bases are a match to TRBD1. V lost 3 bases to trimming and J lost 2 bases; unmatched junction nucleotides: 5. Germline V gene lookup returns CDR1 SGHRS and CDR2 YFSETQ. This CDR3 spans 15 amino acids. The CDR3 here is CASSSGTGRNYGYTF. In DNA form, the CDR3 reads TGCGCCAGCAGCTCCGGGACAGGGAGGAACTATGGCTACACCTTC. The full variable domain, in which reference TRBV5-1 and TRBJ1-2 provide the parts outside the CDR3, is KAGVTQTPRYLIKTRGQQVTLSCSPISGHRSVSWYQQTPGQGLQFLFEYFSETQRNKGNFPGRFSGRQFSNSRSEMNVSTLELGDSALYLCASSSGTGRNYGYTFGSGTRLTVV.

The rearrangement uses TRBV9 and TRBJ1-6, with 7 bases identical to TRBD1. The CDR3 sequence is 14 residues long. CDR1 SGDLS and CDR2 YYNGEE come from the germline V gene. V lost 3 bases, J lost 7 bases, and 4 bases stayed unmatched. The DNA of the CDR3 is TGTGCCAGCAGCGACAGGGGAGGCAATTCACCCCTCCACTTT. Residues: CASSDRGGNSPLHF.

The V call is TRBV4-3, the J call TRBJ2-1; 9 bases agree with TRBD2. V gave up 0 bases and J gave up 5 bases; unmatched junction bases: 2. The CDR3 length is 15 residues. Germline assignment: CDR1 LGHNA and CDR2 YSLEER. The CDR3 here is CASSQDRLADNEQFF. The CDR3 DNA reads TGCGCCAGCAGCCAAGATAGACTAGCGGACAATGAGCAGTTCTTC.